These T cell receptor beta chains were read from a single sample in a study of cytomegalovirus exposure and HLA in healthy donors. The repertoire was sequenced with immunoSEQ multiplex PCR; TCRdb's copy has only in-frame clones and lacks some. The sample consists of roughly 150,000 clones, around four fifths of them appearing once. Source material: PBMCs. The origin of the receptors is a man aged 45 to 65 in good health and CMV-seropositive. Each CDR3 is given with its conserved first and last residue. D genes are given only for firm matches. Size is omitted from some rows. Given values are once, few, many or a class for expanded clones.

J | size | V | D | DNA | CDR3
TRBJ2-7 | NA | TRBV30 | TRBD1 | TGTGCCTGGAATGGGCCGACAGGGACCGGCTGGGAGCAGTACTTC | CAWNGPTGTGWEQYF
TRBJ1-4 | NA | TRBV5-5 | NA | TGTGCCAGCAGCTTCTCAACCAGACAGGTTGGCGAAAAACTGTTTTTT | CASSFSTRQVGEKLFF
TRBJ1-2 | NA | TRBV20-1 | TRBD1 | TGCAGTGCCCCGACAGGGGATGGCTACACCTTC | CSAPTGDGYTF
TRBJ2-7 | NA | TRBV15 | NA | TGTGCCACCAGCAGACAGGGTAGATACGAGCAGTACTTC | CATSRQGRYEQYF
TRBJ2-1 | NA | TRBV28 | TRBD2 | TGTGCCAGCAGCCCCTACGGACTAGCGGCCTACAATGAGCAGTTCTTC | CASSPYGLAAYNEQFF
TRBJ1-1 | NA | TRBV28 | TRBD1 | TGTGCCAGCAGTCCGGGGGACAGACCAATGAACACTGAAGCTTTCTTT | CASSPGDRPMNTEAFF
TRBJ2-3 | NA | TRBV18 | TRBD2 | TGTGCCAGCTCACCACGCGGGGGAGCTAGCACAGATACGCAGTATTTT | CASSPRGGASTDTQYF
TRBJ2-7 | NA | TRBV5-1 | NA | TGCGCCAGCAGCCGAGGTCCCACAGGGAGCTCCTACGAGCAGTACTTC | CASSRGPTGSSYEQYF
TRBJ1-1 | few | TRBV25-1 | NA | TGTGCCAGCAGTGTAATGCAGGGGACTGAAGCTTTCTTT | CASSVMQGTEAFF
TRBJ1-2 | NA | TRBV9 | NA | TGTGCCAGCAGCCCTGGACAGTCTAACTATGGCTACACCTTC | CASSPGQSNYGYTF
TRBJ2-3 | once | TRBV9 | NA | TGTGCCAGCAGCGTGACGACTAGCACAGATACGCAGTATTTT | CASSVTTSTDTQYF
TRBJ2-7 | few | TRBV9 | NA | TGTGCCAGCAGCGTAGGAGGGGCAGGGGAGGGCTACGAGCAGTACTTC | CASSVGGAGEGYEQYF
TRBJ2-5 | NA | TRBV5-1 | TRBD1 | TGCGCCAGCAGATTTCAGGGGGTGGGTAAAGAGACCCAGTACTTC | CASRFQGVGKETQYF
TRBJ1-4 | NA | TRBV5-6 | NA | TGTGCCAGCAGCTTAGCGGACGGCCGAAAACTGTTTTTT | CASSLADGRKLFF
TRBJ2-3 | NA | TRBV27 | NA | TGTGCCAGCAGTAAACTAGGAGATACGCAGTATTTT | CASSKLGDTQYF
TRBJ2-3 | few | TRBV2 | NA | TGTGCCAGCAGTGAAGAGGGAGCAAGCACAGATACGCAGTATTTT | CASSEEGASTDTQYF
TRBJ1-6 | NA | TRBV30 | NA | TGTGCCTGGAGTGAACAGGATAATTCACCCCTCCACTTT | CAWSEQDNSPLHF
TRBJ2-7 | once | TRBV5-1 | NA | TGCGCCAGCAGCTTCTCCGGGACAACTTACGAGCAGTACTTC | CASSFSGTTYEQYF
TRBJ1-1 | NA | TRBV18 | NA | TGTGCCAGCTCACCTTCGGTAGAGACTGAAGCTTTCTTT | CASSPSVETEAFF
TRBJ1-4 | NA | TRBV19 | TRBD1 | TGTGCCAGTAGTATCACGACAGGGCCTAATGAAAAACTGTTTTTT | CASSITTGPNEKLFF
TRBJ1-5 | few | TRBV6-1 | TRBD1 | TGTGCCAGCAGAGACAGGGCAAGCAATCAGCCCCAGCATTTT | CASRDRASNQPQHF
TRBJ2-5 | few | TRBV4-1 | TRBD2 | TGCGCCAGCAGCCAAGCCAGCGGGGGGGCGGTGGGCGATGAGACCCAGTACTTC | CASSQASGGAVGDETQYF
TRBJ2-7 | NA | TRBV5-4 | TRBD2 | TGTGCCAGCAGCTTTGGGGGGGACTCCTACGAGCAGTACTTC | CASSFGGDSYEQYF
TRBJ1-2 | NA | TRBV7-2 | NA | TGTGCCAGCAGCTTAGCGGGCGGGGGTGGCTACACCTTC | CASSLAGGGGYTF
TRBJ1-4 | NA | TRBV7-9 | TRBD1 | TGTTCCAGCAGCCCACAGGGGGTTGGTGAAAAACTGTTTTTT | CSSSPQGVGEKLFF
TRBJ2-3 | NA | TRBV9 | NA | TGTGCCAGCAGCTCGTCGGGTAGCACAGATACGCAGTATTTT | CASSSSGSTDTQYF
TRBJ1-2 | NA | TRBV28 | TRBD1 | TGTGCCAGCAGTTTAGGTTCCCAGGGGACAGGGTATGGCTACACCTTC | CASSLGSQGTGYGYTF
TRBJ2-5 | NA | TRBV7-2 | TRBD2 | TGTGCCAGCAGCTTTATGGCTAGCGGACAAGAGACCCAGTACTTC | CASSFMASGQETQYF
TRBJ2-1 | NA | TRBV5-1 | NA | TGCGCCAGCAGCTTTAGCGGCAGCTCCTACAATGAGCAGTTCTTC | CASSFSGSSYNEQFF
TRBJ2-6 | NA | TRBV27 | NA | TGTGCCAGCTTATCCTCTGGGGCCAACGTCCTGACTTTC | CASLSSGANVLTF
TRBJ2-3 | NA | TRBV2 | NA | TGTGCCAGCAGTGAACCCTTCACAGATACGCAGTATTTT | CASSEPFTDTQYF
TRBJ1-1 | NA | TRBV10-3 | NA | TGTGCCATCAGTGAGTCGGGAAGGGCGGGGTACACTGAAGCTTTCTTT | CAISESGRAGYTEAFF
TRBJ2-6 | once | TRBV5-1 | NA | TGCGCCAGCAGCTTGGCCCCAGGGTCTTCTGGGGCCAACGTCCTGACTTTC | CASSLAPGSSGANVLTF
TRBJ2-7 | NA | TRBV28 | TRBD1 | TGTGCCAGCAGAACTCAGGGGGCGCTTCGCGAGCAGTACTTC | CASRTQGALREQYF
TRBJ2-5 | NA | TRBV19 | NA | TGTGCCAGTAGTATGTTGGGACTTGGGGAGACCCAGTACTTC | CASSMLGLGETQYF
TRBJ2-3 | NA | TRBV28 | NA | TGTGCCAGCAGGCGAACGGGGGGCCGGAGCACAGATACGCAGTATTTT | CASRRTGGRSTDTQYF
TRBJ2-7 | NA | TRBV11-3 | NA | TGTGCCAGCAGCTTCTATTCGGGGGACGAGCAGTACTTC | CASSFYSGDEQYF
TRBJ2-7 | once | TRBV7-9 | NA | TGTGCCAGCAGCCCCGCGCGGCAAATCTACGAGCAGTACTTC | CASSPARQIYEQYF
TRBJ1-5 | few | TRBV2 | NA | TGTGCCAGCACCCGGGCAGGGGAGCATCAGCCCCAGCATTTT | CASTRAGEHQPQHF
TRBJ2-6 | NA | TRBV7-9 | NA | TGTGCCAGCAGCTTTCTTCTAGCGGGGGCCAACGTCCTGACTTTC | CASSFLLAGANVLTF
TRBJ2-7 | NA | TRBV19 | TRBD1 | TGTGCCAGTAGTGGAGGACAGGGTACCTACGAGCAGTACTTC | CASSGGQGTYEQYF
TRBJ1-5 | NA | TRBV2 | NA | TGTGCCAGCAGTGGGGCGGGGGGTGGACAGCCCCAGCATTTT | CASSGAGGGQPQHF
TRBJ2-5 | NA | TRBV18 | TRBD2 | TGTGCCAGCTCCCTGGCCGCGACTAGCGGGGGAGAGACCCAGTACTTC | CASSLAATSGGETQYF
TRBJ2-5 | NA | TRBV4-3 | NA | TGCGCCAGCAGCCAAGTGCTACAGGAGACCCAGTACTTC | CASSQVLQETQYF
TRBJ2-3 | NA | TRBV7-8 | NA | TGTGCCAGCAGCTTAATGGGCGGGATAGGCACAGATACGCAGTATTTT | CASSLMGGIGTDTQYF
TRBJ2-3 | NA | TRBV7-3 | TRBD2 | TGTGCCAGCAGCTTAGGACTAGCGGGAGTAGTAGATACGCAGTATTTT | CASSLGLAGVVDTQYF
TRBJ2-5 | NA | TRBV27 | NA | TGTGCCAGCAGTTTAGGGGGGTTAGCCCGAGAGACCCAGTACTTC | CASSLGGLARETQYF
TRBJ1-1 | once | TRBV9 | TRBD1 | TGTGCCAGCAGTCCAGGGGGGCTTGAAGCTTTCTTT | CASSPGGLEAFF
TRBJ2-3 | NA | TRBV18 | NA | TGTGCCAGCTCACCACTCGTCACAGATACGCAGTATTTT | CASSPLVTDTQYF